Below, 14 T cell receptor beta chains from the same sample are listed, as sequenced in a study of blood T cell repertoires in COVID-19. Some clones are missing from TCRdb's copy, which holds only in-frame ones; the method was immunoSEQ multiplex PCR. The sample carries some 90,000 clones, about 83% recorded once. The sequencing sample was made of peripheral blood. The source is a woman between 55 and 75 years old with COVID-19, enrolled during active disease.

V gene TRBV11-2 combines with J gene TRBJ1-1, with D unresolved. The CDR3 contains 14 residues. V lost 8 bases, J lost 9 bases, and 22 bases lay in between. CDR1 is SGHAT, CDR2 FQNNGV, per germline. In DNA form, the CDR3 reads TGTGCCAGCTTGCAGCTATTCGGGGAGAGAAAAGCTTTCTTT. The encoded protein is CASLQLFGERKAFF.

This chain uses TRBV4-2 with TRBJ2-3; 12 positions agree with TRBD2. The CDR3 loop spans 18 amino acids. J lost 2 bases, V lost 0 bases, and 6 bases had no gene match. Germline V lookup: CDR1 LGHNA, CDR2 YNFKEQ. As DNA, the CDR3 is TGTGCCAGCAGCCAAGAATGGCTAGCGGGGGGGTCCACAGATACGCAGTATTTT. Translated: CASSQEWLAGGSTDTQYF.

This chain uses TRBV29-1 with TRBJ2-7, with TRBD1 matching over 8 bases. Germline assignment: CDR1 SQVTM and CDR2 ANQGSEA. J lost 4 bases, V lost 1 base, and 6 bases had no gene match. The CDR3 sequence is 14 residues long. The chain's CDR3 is CSVEGTGSYYEQYF. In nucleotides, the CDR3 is TGCAGCGTTGAAGGGACAGGGAGTTATTACGAGCAGTACTTC.

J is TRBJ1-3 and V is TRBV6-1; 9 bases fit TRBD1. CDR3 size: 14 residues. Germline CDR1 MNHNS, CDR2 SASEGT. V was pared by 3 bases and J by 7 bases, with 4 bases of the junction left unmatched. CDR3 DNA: TGTGCCAGCAGTGACGGACAGGGGAGGAACACCATATATTTT. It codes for CASSDGQGRNTIYF.

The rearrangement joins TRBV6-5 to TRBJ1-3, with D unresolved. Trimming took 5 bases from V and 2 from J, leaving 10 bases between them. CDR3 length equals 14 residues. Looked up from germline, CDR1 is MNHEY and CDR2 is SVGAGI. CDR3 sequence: CASSTQGAGNTIYF. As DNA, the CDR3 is TGTGCCAGCAGTACTCAAGGAGCTGGAAACACCATATATTTT.

The CDR3 loop reads CASSELAGARGYEQYF. The CDR3 nucleotides read TGTGCCAGCAGTGAACTAGCGGGGGCCCGGGGCTACGAGCAGTACTTC. The chain has TRBV6-1 and TRBJ2-7, with TRBD2 matching 10 bases. The V and J ends lost 2 bases and 3 bases, in that order; junction bases with no gene match: 7. CDR1 MNHNS and CDR2 SASEGT come from the germline V gene. This CDR3 spans 16 amino acids.

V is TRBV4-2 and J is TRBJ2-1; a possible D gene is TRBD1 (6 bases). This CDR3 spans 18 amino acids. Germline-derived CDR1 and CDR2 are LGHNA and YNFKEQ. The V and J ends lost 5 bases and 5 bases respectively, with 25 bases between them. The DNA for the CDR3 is TGTGCCAGCAGCAACTACCCTCCGGGACACGAACTAGACAATGAGCAGTTCTTC. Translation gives CASSNYPPGHELDNEQFF.

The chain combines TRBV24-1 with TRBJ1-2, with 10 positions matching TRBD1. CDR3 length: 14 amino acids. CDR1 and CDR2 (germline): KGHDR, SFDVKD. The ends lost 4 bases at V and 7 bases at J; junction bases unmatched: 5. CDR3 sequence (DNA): TGTGCCACCAGTGACCTTCGACAGGGGGCTGGCTACACCTTC. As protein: CATSDLRQGAGYTF.

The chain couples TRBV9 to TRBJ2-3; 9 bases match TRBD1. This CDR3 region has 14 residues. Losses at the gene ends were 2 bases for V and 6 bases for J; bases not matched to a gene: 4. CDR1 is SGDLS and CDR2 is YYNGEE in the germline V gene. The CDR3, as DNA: TGTGCCAGCAGCGTCCGGACAGGGGTTGATACGCAGTATTTT. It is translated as CASSVRTGVDTQYF.

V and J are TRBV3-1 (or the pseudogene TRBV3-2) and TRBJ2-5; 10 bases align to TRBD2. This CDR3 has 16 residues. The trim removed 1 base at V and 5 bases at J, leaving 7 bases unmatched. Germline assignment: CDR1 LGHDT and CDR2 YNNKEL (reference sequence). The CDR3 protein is CASSQAFSGGRETQYF. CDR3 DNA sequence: TGTGCCAGCAGCCAAGCGTTTAGCGGGGGGAGGGAGACCCAGTACTTC.

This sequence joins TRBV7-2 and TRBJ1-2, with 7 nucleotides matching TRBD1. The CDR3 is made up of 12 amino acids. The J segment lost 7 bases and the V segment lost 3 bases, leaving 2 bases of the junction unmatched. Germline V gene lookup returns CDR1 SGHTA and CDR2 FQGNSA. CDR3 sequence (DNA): TGTGCCAGCAGCTTGACAGGGCTTGGCTACACCTTC. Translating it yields CASSLTGLGYTF.

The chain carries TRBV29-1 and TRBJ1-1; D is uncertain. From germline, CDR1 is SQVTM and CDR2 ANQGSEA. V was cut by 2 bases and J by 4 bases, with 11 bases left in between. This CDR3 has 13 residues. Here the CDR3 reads CSVEPPTPTEAFF. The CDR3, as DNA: TGCAGCGTTGAACCTCCGACTCCCACTGAAGCTTTCTTT.

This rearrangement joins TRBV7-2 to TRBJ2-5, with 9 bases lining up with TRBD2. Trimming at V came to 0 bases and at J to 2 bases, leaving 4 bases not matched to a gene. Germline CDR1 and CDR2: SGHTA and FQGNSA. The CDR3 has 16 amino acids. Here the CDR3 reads CASSLASAGGQETQYF. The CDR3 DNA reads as TGTGCCAGCAGCTTAGCGTCGGCGGGGGGGCAAGAGACCCAGTACTTC.

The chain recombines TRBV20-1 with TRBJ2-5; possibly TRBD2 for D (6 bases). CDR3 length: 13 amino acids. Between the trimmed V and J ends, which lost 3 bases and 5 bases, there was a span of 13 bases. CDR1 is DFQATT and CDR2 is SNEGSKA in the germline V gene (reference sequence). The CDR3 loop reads CSASLTAGETQYF. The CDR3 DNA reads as TGCAGTGCTAGTCTTACGGCGGGGGAGACCCAGTACTTC.